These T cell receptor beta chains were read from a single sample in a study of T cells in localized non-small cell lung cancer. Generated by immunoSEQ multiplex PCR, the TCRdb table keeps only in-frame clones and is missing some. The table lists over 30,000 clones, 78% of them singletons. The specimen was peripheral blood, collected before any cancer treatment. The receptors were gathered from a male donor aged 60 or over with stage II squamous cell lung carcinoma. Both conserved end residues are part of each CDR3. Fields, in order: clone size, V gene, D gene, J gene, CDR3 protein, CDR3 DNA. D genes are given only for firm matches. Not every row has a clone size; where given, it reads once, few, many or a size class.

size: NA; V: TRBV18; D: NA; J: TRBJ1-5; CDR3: CASSPPSGQPQHF; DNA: TGTGCCAGCTCACCCCCCAGTGGACAGCCCCAGCATTTT
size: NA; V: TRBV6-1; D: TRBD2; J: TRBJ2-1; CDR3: CASSESSGGRPNEQFF; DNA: TGTGCCAGCAGTGAAAGCTCGGGCGGGAGGCCCAATGAGCAGTTCTTC
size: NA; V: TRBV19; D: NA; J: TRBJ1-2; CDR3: CASSPRRGLTLANYGYTF; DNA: TGTGCCAGTAGTCCCCGCCGAGGACTGACTCTTGCTAACTATGGCTACACCTTC
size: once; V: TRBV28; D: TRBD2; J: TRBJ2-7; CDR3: CASRVAGGTYEQYF; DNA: TGTGCCAGCAGAGTAGCGGGGGGGACCTACGAGCAGTACTTC
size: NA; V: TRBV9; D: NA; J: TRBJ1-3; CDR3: CASSGGTASGNTIYF; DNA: TGTGCCAGCAGCGGCGGGACGGCCTCTGGAAACACCATATATTTT
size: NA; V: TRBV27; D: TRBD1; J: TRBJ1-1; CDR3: CASSSRGTGDTEAFF; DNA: TGTGCCAGCAGTTCCAGGGGGACAGGCGACACTGAAGCTTTCTTT
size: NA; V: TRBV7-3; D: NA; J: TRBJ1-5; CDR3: CASSLGQPQHF; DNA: TGTGCCAGCAGCTTAGGACAGCCCCAGCATTTT
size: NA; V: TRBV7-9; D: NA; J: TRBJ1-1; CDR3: CASSQKAYPFPEAFF; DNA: TGTGCCAGCAGCCAAAAGGCGTACCCCTTCCCTGAAGCTTTCTTT
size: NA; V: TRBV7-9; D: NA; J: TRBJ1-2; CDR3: CASSYGAGYGYTF; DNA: TGTGCCAGCAGCTACGGGGCTGGCTATGGCTACACCTTC
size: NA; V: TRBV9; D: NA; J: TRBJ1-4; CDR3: CASSPEPGPRNEKLFF; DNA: TGTGCCAGCAGCCCCGAACCGGGACCGCGTAATGAAAAACTGTTTTTT
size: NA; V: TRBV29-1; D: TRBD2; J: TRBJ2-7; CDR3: CSVERGRASEQYF; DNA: TGCAGCGTTGAACGGGGGAGGGCCTCCGAGCAGTACTTC
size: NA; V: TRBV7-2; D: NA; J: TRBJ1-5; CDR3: CASSLELLNAQHF; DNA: TGTGCCAGCAGCTTAGAGCTTCTGAATGCCCAGCATTTT
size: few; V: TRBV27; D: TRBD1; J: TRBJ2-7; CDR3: CASSLRGTGVSYEQYF; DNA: TGTGCCAGCAGTTTAAGAGGGACAGGGGTATCCTACGAGCAGTACTTC
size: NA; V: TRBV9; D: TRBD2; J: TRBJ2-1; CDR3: CASSPGLAGEGGYNEQFF; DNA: TGTGCCAGCAGCCCGGGACTAGCGGGAGAGGGGGGCTACAATGAGCAGTTCTTC
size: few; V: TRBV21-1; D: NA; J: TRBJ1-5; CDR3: CASSYQDGNQPQHF; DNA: TGTGCCAGCAGTTACCAGGACGGAAATCAGCCCCAGCATTTT
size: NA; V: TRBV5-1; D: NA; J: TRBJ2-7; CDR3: CASTTEAGDEQYF; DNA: TGCGCCAGCACCACGGAAGCAGGGGACGAGCAGTACTTC
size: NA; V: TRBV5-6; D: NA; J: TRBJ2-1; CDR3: CASSLTKSNEQFF; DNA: TGTGCCAGCAGCCTAACTAAGAGCAATGAGCAGTTCTTC
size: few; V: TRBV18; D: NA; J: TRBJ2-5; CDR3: CASSPSDRKQETQYF; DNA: TGTGCCAGCTCACCATCGGACAGAAAACAAGAGACCCAGTACTTC
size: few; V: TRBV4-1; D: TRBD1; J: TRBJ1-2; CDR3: CASSPGRWDRTNYGYTF; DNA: TGCGCCAGCAGCCCTGGTAGGTGGGACAGAACTAACTATGGCTACACCTTC
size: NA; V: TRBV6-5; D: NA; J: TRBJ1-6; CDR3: CASSYDLSNSPLHF; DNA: TGTGCCAGCAGTTACGACTTAAGCAATTCACCCCTCCACTTT
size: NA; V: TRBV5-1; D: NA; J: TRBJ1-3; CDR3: CASSSFSGSGNTIYF; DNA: TGCGCCAGCAGCTCGTTCTCGGGATCTGGAAACACCATATATTTT
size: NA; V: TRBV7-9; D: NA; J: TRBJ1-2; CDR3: CASSLAHGYTF; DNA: TGTGCCAGCAGCTTAGCGCACGGCTACACCTTC
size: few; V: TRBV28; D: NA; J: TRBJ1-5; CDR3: CATDNGNQPQHF; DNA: TGTGCCACTGACAACGGGAATCAGCCCCAGCATTTT
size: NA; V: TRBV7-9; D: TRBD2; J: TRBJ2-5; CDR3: CASSLTMAGGGTQYF; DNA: TGTGCCAGCAGCTTAACTATGGCGGGGGGAGGGACCCAGTACTTC
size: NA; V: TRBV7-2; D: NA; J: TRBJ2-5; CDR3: CASSLEGFQYF; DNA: TGTGCCAGCAGCTTAGAGGGCTTTCAGTACTTC
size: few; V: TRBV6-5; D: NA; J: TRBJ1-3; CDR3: CASSYLGLRNTIYF; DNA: TGTGCCAGCAGTTACCTCGGACTGAGAAACACCATATATTTT
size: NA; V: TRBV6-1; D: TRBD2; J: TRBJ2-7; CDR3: CASSDLPAGSSYEQYF; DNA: TGTGCCAGCAGTGACCTCCCAGCGGGAAGCTCCTACGAGCAGTACTTC
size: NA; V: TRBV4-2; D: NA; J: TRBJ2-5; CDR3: CASSQETKETQYF; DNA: TGTGCCAGCAGCCAAGAAACGAAGGAGACCCAGTACTTC
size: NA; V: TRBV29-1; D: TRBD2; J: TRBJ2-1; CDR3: CSVNGGLRHNEQFF; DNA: TGCAGCGTTAACGGGGGACTACGTCACAATGAGCAGTTCTTC
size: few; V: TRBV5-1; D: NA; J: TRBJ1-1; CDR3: CASSLAGPSKAEAFF; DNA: TGCGCCAGCAGCTTGGCCGGCCCATCTAAGGCTGAAGCTTTCTTT
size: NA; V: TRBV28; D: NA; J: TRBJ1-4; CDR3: CASREGRKGEKLFF; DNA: TGTGCCAGCAGAGAGGGACGGAAGGGGGAAAAACTGTTTTTT
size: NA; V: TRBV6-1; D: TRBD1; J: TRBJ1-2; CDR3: CASRRQGIYGYTF; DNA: TGTGCCAGCAGACGACAGGGAATTTATGGCTACACCTTC
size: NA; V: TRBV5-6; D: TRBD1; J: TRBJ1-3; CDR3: CASSLGETGAGNTIYF; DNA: TGTGCCAGCAGCTTGGGGGAGACAGGGGCTGGAAACACCATATATTTT
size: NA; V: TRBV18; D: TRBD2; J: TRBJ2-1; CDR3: CASSPPGSGGKNNEQFF; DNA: TGTGCCAGCTCACCACCCGGTAGCGGGGGGAAAAACAATGAGCAGTTCTTC
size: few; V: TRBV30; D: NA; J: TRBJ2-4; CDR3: CAWSEGNGIQYF; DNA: TGTGCCTGGAGTGAAGGTAATGGCATTCAGTACTTC
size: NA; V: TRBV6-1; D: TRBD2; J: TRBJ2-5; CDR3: CASTPPSGETQYF; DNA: TGTGCCAGCACCCCCCCTAGCGGGGAGACCCAGTACTTC
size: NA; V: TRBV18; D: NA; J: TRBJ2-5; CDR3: CASSPGPETQYF; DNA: TGTGCCAGCTCACCAGGGCCTGAGACCCAGTACTTC
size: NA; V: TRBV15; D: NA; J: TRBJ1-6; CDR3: CATSSRGDSPLHF; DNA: TGTGCCACCAGCTCCCGTGGCGATTCACCCCTCCACTTT
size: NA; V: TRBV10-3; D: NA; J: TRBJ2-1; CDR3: CAISEKIWTDSYNEQFF; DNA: TGTGCCATCAGCGAAAAAATATGGACCGATTCCTACAATGAGCAGTTCTTC
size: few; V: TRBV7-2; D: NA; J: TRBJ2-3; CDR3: CASRIERADTQYF; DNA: TGTGCCAGCAGGATCGAGCGGGCAGATACGCAGTATTTT
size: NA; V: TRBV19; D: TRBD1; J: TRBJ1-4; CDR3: CASSIGTGTNEKLFF; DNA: TGTGCCAGTAGTATAGGGACAGGGACTAACGAAAAACTGTTTTTT
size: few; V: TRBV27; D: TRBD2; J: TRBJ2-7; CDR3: CASRGASGTYEQYF; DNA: TGTGCCAGCCGGGGTGCTAGCGGTACCTACGAGCAGTACTTC
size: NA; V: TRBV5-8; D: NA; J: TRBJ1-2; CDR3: CASSLGENYGYTF; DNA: TGTGCCAGCAGCTTGGGCGAGAACTATGGCTACACCTTC
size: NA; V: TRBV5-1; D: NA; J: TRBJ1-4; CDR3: CASSLRAGENEKLFF; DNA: TGCGCCAGCAGCTTGAGGGCGGGGGAAAACGAAAAACTGTTTTTT
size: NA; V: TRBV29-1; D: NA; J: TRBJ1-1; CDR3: CSVDGHSNTEAFF; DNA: TGCAGCGTTGACGGACATTCGAACACTGAAGCTTTCTTT
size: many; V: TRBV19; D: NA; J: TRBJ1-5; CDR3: CASSTSVSNQPQHF; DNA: TGTGCCAGTAGTACCTCAGTGAGCAATCAGCCCCAGCATTTT
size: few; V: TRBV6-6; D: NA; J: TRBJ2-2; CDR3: CASSRGVVHTGELFF; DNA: TGTGCCAGCAGTAGGGGAGTAGTTCACACCGGGGAGCTGTTTTTT
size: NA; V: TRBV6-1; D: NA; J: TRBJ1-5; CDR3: CASSFGQVGQPQHF; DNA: TGTGCCAGCAGTTTCGGACAAGTTGGGCAGCCCCAGCATTTT
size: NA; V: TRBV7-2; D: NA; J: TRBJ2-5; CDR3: CASSLGPQETQYF; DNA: TGTGCCAGCAGCCTGGGACCTCAAGAGACCCAGTACTTC
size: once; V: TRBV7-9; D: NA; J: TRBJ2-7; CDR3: CASRGSFTYEQYF; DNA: TGTGCCAGCCGGGGTTCATTCACCTACGAGCAGTACTTC
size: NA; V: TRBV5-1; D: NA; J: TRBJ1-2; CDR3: CASSRGGTGGNYGYTF; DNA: TGCGCCAGCAGCCGTGGCGGCACAGGAGGAAACTATGGCTACACCTTC